This T cell receptor beta chain is drawn from a study of blood T cell repertoires in COVID-19. Study as a whole: PBMCs, B-cell-depleted T cells, or T cells provided the cDNA or gDNA that made up the material.

In Cohort 3, a recovered donor had either two negative PCRs, clearance, or symptom resolution. V was pared by 4 bases and J by 3 bases, with 10 bases between. The CDR3 runs to 12 residues. Germline CDR1 is SQVTM and CDR2 is ANQGSEA. Original data processing: From reference gene primer amplification, estimates of nucleated cell counts were derived. The data were produced by immunoSEQ multiplex PCR, yet TCRdb's version contains in-frame clones alone and is incomplete. The V and J calls and clone size were taken over from that table, and D and trimming were inferred from the DNA. The sample lists fewer than 200,000 clones; 88% were seen once.

Sequencing used PBMCs or T cells enriched from blood (not recorded which). The TCR was taken from a woman aged 18-29 years who had recovered from COVID-19. This chain links TRBV29-1 with TRBJ2-7, with D possibly TRBD1 on 6 matching bases. This chain's CDR3 is CSVGHRDYEQYF. The CDR3 DNA sequence: TGCAGCGTTGGGCACAGGGACTACGAGCAGTACTTC.